The entry that follows covers one TCR beta chain sequence. Profiled with immunoSEQ multiplex PCR; TCRdb holds only in-frame clones, not every one. Here the sample spans about 360,000 clones, 86% being singletons. This entry is derived from a study of blood T cell repertoires in COVID-19. Background on the study: From the United States, Italy and Spain came samples of acute and convalescent COVID-19.

With 0 bases removed from V and 4 bases from J, the gap between germline ends came to 7 bases. The CDR3 sequence is 14 residues long. Germline V gene lookup returns CDR1 SGHTA and CDR2 FQGNSA. The sample taken for sequencing was peripheral blood. The clonotype originates from a woman aged 55-70 years with COVID-19, enrolled during active disease. The rearrangement uses TRBV7-2 and TRBJ2-1, with D hard to call. This CDR3 is CASSLAIQYNEQFF. The CDR3 DNA follows: TGTGCCAGCAGCTTAGCGATCCAGTACAATGAGCAGTTCTTC.